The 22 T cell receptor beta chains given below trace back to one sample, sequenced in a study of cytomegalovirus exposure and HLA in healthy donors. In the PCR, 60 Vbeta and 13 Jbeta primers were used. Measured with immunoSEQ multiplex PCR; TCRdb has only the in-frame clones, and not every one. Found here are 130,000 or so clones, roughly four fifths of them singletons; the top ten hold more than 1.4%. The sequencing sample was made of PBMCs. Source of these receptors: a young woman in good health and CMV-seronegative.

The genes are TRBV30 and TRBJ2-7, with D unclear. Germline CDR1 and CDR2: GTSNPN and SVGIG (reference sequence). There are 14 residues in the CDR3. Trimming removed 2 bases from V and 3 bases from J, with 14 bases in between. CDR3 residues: CAWSLQAFGYEQYF. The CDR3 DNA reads TGTGCCTGGAGTCTCCAGGCATTCGGCTACGAGCAGTACTTC.

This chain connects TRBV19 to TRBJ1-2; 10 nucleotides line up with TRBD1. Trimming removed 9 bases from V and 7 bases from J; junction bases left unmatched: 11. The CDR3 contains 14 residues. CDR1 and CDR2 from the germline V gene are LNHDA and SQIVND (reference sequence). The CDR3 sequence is CASNDRGPFGGYTF. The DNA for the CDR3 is TGTGCCAGCAACGACAGGGGGCCTTTCGGTGGCTACACCTTC.

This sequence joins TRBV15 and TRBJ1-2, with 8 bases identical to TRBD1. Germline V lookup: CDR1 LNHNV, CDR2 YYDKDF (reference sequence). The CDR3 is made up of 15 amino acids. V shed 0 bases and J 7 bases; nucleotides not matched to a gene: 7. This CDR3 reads CATSRDPDRVFGYTF. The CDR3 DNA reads TGTGCCACCAGCAGAGATCCGGACAGGGTTTTTGGCTACACCTTC. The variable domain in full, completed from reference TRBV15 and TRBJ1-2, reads DAMVIQNPRYQVTQFGKPVTLSCSQTLNHNVMYWYQQKSSQAPKLLFHYYDKDFNNEADTPDNFQSRRPNTSFCFLDIRSPGLGDTAMYLCATSRDPDRVFGYTFGSGTRLTVV.

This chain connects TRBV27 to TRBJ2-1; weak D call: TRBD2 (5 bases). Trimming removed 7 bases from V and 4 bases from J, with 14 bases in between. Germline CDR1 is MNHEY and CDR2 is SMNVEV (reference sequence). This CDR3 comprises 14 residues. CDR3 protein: CASTSGEGYNEQFF. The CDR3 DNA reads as TGTGCCAGCACCTCCGGGGAAGGTTACAATGAGCAGTTCTTC.

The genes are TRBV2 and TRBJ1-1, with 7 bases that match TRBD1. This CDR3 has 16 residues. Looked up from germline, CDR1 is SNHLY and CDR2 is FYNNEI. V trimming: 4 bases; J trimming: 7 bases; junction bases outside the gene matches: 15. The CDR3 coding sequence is TGTGCCAGCAGTGTACGGGGGCCGGGCCAGGGGGGTGAAGCTTTCTTT. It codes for CASSVRGPGQGGEAFF.

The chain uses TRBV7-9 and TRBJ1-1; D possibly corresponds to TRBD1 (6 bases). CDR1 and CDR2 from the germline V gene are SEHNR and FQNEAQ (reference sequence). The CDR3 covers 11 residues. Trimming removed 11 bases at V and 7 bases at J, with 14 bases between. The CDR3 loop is CAARTALEAFF. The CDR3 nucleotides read TGTGCCGCTAGGACAGCCCTTGAAGCTTTCTTT.

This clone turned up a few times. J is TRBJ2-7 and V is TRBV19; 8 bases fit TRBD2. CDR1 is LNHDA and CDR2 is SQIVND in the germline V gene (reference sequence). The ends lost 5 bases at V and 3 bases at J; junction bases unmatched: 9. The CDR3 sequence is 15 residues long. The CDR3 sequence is CASSFRGGRLYEQYF. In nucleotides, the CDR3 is TGTGCCAGTAGTTTTCGTGGCGGGAGGCTCTACGAGCAGTACTTC.

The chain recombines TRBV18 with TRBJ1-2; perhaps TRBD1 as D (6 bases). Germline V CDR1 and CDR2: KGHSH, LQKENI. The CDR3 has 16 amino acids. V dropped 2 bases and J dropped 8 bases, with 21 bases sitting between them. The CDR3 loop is CASSPFRGARAEGYTF. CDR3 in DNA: TGTGCCAGCTCACCATTCCGGGGGGCCCGCGCTGAGGGCTACACCTTC.

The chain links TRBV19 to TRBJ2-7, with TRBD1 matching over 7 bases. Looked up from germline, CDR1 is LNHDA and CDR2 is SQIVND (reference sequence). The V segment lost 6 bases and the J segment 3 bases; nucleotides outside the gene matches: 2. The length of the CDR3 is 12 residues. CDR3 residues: CASRDRNYEQYF. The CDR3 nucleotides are TGTGCCAGTAGGGACAGGAACTACGAGCAGTACTTC.

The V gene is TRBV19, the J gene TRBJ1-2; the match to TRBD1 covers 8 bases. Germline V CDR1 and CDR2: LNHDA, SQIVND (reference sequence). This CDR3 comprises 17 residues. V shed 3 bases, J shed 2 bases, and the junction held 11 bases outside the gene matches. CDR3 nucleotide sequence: TGTGCCAGTAGTATTGGAGGGACAGGATCGGGCAACTATGGCTACACCTTC. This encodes CASSIGGTGSGNYGYTF.

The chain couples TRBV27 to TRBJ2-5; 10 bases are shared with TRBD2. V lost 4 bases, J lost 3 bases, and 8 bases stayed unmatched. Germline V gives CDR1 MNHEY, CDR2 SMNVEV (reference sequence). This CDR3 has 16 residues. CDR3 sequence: CASSSLAGAPKETQYF. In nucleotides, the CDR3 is TGTGCCAGCAGTTCTCTAGCGGGGGCACCCAAAGAGACCCAGTACTTC.

In DNA form, the CDR3 reads TGTGCCAGCACCTTACTTAGCGGGAGCACAGATACGCAGTATTTT. It is translated as CASTLLSGSTDTQYF. The chain couples TRBV2 to TRBJ2-3; 7 nucleotides agree with TRBD2. Germline lookup yields CDR1 SNHLY and CDR2 FYNNEI. The CDR3 is 15 residues long. Losses at the gene ends were 7 bases for V and 0 bases for J; bases not matched to a gene: 7.

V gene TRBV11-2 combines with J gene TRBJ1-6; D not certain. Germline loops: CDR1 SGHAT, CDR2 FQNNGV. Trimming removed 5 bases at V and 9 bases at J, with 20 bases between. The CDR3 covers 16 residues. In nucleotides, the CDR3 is TGTGCCAGCAGCCACCTATTCGGCCGCGGCGGTTCACCCCTCCACTTT. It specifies CASSHLFGRGGSPLHF.

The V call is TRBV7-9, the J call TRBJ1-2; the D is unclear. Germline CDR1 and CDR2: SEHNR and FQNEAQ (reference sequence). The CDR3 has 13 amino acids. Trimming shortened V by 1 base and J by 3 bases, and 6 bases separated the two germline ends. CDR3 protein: CASSLEPDYGYTF. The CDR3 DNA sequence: TGTGCCAGCAGCTTAGAACCGGACTATGGCTACACCTTC.

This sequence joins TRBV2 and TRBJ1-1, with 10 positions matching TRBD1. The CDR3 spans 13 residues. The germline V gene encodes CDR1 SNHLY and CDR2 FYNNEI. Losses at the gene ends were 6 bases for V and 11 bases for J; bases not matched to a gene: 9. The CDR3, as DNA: TGTGCCAGCAGCCCGACAGGGGGCGTAGGTGCTTTCTTT. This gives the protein CASSPTGGVGAFF.

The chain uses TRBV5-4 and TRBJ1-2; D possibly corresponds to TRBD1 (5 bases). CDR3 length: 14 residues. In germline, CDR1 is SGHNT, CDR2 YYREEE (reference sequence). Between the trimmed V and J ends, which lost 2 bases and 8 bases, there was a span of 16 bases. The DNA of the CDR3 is TGTGCCAGCAGCTTACAAACAGGCCTAGGGGGCTACACCTTC. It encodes CASSLQTGLGGYTF.

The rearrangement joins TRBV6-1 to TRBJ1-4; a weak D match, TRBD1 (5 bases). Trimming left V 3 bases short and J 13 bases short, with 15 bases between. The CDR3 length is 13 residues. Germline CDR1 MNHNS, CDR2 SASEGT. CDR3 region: CASSDVGDYRLFF. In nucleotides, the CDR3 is TGTGCCAGCAGTGACGTAGGGGACTATAGACTGTTTTTT.

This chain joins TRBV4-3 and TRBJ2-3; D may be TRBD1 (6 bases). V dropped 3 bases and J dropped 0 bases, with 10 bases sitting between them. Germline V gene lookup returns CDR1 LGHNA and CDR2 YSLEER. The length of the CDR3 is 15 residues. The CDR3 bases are TGCGCCAGCAGCCAGAGGGACACTAGCACAGATACGCAGTATTTT. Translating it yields CASSQRDTSTDTQYF.

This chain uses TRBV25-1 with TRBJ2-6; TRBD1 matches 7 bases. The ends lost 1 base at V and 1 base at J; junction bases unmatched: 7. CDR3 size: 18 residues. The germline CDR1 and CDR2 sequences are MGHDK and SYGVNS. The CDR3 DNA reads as TGTGCCAGCAGTGAATCGGTAGGGGGCAAGTCTGGGGCCAACGTCCTGACTTTC. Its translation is CASSESVGGKSGANVLTF. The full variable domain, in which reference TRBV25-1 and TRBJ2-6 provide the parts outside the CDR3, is EADIYQTPRYLVIGTGKKITLECSQTMGHDKMYWYQQDPGMELHLIHYSYGVNSTEKGDLSSESTVSRIRTEHFPLTLESARPSHTSQYLCASSESVGGKSGANVLTFGAGSRLTVL.

This CDR3 is CASSSMAASSGNTIYF. CDR3 nucleotide sequence: TGCGCCAGCAGCTCTATGGCAGCTAGCTCTGGAAACACCATATATTTT. The chain links TRBV5-1 to TRBJ1-3; no firm D call. V was clipped by 3 bases and J by 0 bases, with 13 bases between them. Germline CDR1 SGHRS, CDR2 YFSETQ. This CDR3 contains 16 residues.

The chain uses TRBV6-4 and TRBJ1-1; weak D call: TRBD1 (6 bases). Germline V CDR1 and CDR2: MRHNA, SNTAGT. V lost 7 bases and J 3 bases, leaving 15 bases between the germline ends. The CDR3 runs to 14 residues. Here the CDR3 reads CASKGQGWDTEAFF. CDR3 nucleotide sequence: TGTGCCAGCAAAGGCCAGGGGTGGGACACTGAAGCTTTCTTT.

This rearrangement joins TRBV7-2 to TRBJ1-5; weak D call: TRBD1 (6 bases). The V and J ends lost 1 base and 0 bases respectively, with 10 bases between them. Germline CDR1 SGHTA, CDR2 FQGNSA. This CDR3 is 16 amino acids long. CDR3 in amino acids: CASSLVGGDSNQPQHF. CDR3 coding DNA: TGTGCCAGCAGCTTAGTAGGGGGGGATAGCAATCAGCCCCAGCATTTT.